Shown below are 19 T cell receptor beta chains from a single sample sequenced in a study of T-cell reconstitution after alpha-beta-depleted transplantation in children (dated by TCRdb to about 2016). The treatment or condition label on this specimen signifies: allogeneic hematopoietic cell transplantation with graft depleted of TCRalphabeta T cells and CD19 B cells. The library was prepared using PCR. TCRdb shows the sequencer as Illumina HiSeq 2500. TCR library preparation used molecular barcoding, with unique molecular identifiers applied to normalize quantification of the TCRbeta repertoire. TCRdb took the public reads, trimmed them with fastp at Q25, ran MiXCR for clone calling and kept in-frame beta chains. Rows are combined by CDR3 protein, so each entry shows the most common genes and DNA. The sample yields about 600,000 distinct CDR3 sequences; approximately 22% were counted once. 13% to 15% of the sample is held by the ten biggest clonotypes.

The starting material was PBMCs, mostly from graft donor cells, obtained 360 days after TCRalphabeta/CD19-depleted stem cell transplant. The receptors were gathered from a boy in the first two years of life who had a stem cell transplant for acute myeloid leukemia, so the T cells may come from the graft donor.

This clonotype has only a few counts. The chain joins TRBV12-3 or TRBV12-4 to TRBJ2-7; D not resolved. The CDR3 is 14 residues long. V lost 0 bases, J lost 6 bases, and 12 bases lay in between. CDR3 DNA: TGTGCCAGCAGTTTAGCGGGTGCAGATGCCGAGCAGTACGTC. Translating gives CASSLAGADAEQYV.

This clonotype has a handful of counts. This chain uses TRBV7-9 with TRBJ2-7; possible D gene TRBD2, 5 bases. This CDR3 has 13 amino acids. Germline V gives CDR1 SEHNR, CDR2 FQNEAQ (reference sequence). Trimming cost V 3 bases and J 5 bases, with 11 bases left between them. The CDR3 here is CASSLQRVDEQYV. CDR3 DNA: TGTGCCAGCAGCTTGCAGAGGGTTGACGAGCAGTACGTC.

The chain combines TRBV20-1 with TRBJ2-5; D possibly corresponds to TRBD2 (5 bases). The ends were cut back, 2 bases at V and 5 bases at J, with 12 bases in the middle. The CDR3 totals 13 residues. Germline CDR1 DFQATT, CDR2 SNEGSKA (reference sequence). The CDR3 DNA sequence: TGCAGTGCTAGAAAATTTACGGGGGAGACCCAGTACTTC. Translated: CSARKFTGETQYF.

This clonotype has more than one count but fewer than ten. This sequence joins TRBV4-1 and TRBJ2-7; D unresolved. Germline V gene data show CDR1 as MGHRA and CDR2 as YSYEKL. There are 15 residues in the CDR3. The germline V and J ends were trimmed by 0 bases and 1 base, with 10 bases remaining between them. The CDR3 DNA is TGCGCCAGCAGCCAAGATCTCGTCGGTTCCTACGAGCAGTACGTC. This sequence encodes CASSQDLVGSYEQYV.

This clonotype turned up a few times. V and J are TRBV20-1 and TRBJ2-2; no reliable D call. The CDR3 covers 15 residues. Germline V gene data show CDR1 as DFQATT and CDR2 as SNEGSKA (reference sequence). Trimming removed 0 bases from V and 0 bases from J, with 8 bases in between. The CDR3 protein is CSARDKGANTGELFF. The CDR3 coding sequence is TGCAGTGCTAGAGATAAGGGCGCGAACACCGGGGAGCTGTTTTTT.

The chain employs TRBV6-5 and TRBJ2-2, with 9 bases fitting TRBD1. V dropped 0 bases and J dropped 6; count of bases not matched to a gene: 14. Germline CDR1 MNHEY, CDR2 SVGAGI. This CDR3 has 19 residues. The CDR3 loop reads CASSYSDRGIMVTAGELFF. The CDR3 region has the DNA TGTGCCAGCAGTTACTCGGACAGGGGAATTATGGTGACCGCCGGGGAGCTGTTTTTT.

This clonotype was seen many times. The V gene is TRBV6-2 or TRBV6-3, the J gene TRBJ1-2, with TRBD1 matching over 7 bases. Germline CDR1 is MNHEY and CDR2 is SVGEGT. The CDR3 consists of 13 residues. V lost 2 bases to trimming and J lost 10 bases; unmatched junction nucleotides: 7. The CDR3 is CASSYSTDRTYTF. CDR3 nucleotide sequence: TGTGCCAGCAGTTACAGTACGGACAGGACCTACACCTTC.

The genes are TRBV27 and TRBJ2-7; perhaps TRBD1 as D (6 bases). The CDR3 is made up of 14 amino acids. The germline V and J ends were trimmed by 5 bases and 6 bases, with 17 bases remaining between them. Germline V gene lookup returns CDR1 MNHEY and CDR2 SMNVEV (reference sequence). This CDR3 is CASSMTGTPGEQYF. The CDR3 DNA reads TGTGCCAGCAGTATGACAGGAACGCCCGGCGAGCAGTACTTC.

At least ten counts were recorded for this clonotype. The CDR3, as DNA: TGTGCCAGCAGTAGTGGAGGGAACTATGGCTACACCTTC. This sequence encodes CASSSGGNYGYTF. This chain links TRBV2 with TRBJ1-2; no reliable D call. CDR1 is SNHLY and CDR2 is FYNNEI in the germline V gene. V lost 5 bases to trimming and J lost 2 bases, with 9 bases between them. This CDR3 comprises 13 residues.

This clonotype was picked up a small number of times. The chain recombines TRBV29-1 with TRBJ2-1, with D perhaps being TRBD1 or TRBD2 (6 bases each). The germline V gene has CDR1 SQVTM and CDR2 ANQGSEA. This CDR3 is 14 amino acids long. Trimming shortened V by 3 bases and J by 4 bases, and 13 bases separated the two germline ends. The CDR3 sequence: CSVDTGARYNEQFF. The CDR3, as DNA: TGCAGCGTTGACACGGGGGCCCGATACAATGAGCAGTTCTTC.

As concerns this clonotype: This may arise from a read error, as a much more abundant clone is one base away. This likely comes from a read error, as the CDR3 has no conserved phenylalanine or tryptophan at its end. The CDR3: CASNPTDMNTEAFI. Written as DNA, the CDR3 is TGTGCCAGCAACCCGACGGACATGAACACTGAAGCTTTCATT. The gene calls are TRBV12-3 or TRBV12-4 and TRBJ1-1; a possible D gene is TRBD1 (5 bases). The CDR3 sequence is 14 residues long. Trimming removed 7 bases at V and 0 bases at J, with 12 bases between.

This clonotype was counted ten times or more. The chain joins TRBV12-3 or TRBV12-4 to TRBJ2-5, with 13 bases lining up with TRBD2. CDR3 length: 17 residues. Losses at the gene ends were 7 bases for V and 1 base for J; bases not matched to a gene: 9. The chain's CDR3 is CASKPGLAGLPQETQYF. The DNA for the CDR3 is TGTGCCAGCAAACCGGGACTAGCGGGGCTCCCCCAAGAGACCCAGTACTTC.

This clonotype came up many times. CDR3 DNA: TGTGCCACCGTCCCGACAGGGGTGGTGGACTATGGCTACACCTTC. This sequence encodes CATVPTGVVDYGYTF. The chain couples TRBV10-3 to TRBJ1-2; 8 bases map to TRBD1. This CDR3 comprises 15 residues. Germline V gives CDR1 ENHRY, CDR2 SYGVKD. The V segment lost 10 bases and the J segment 3 bases; nucleotides outside the gene matches: 13.

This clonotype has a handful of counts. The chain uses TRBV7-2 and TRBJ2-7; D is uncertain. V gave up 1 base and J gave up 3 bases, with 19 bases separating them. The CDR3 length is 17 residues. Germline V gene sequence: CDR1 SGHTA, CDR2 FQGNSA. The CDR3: CASSLGFQAVRFYEQYV. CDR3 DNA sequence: TGTGCCAGCAGCTTAGGCTTCCAGGCCGTTCGTTTCTACGAGCAGTACGTC.

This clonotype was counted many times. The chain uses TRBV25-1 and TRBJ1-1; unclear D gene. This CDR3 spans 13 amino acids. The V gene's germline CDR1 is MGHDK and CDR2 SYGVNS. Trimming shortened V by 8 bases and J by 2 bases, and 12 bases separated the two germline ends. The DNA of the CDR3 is TGTGCCAGCCTCGATGGACCCAACACTGAAGCTTTCTTT. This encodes CASLDGPNTEAFF.

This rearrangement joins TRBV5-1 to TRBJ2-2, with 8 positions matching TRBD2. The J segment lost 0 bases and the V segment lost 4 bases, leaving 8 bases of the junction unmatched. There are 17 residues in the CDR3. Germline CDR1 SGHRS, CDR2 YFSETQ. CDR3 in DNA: TGCGCCAGCAGCCCCCCACTAGCGGAGGCGAACACCGGGGAGCTGTTTTTT. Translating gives CASSPPLAEANTGELFF.

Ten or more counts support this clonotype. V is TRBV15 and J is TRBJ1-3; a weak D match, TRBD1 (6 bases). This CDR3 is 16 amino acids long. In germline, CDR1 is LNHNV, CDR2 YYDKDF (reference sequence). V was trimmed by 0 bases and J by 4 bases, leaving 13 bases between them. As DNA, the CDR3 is TGTGCCACCAGCAGAGATCACCCCGGGACAGGAAACACCATATATTTT. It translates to CATSRDHPGTGNTIYF.

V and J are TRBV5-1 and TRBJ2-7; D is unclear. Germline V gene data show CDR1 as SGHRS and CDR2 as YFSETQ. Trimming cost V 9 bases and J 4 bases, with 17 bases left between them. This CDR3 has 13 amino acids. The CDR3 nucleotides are TGCGCCACCGCCGCCGGGTCCCGTTACGAGCAGTACTTC. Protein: CATAAGSRYEQYF.

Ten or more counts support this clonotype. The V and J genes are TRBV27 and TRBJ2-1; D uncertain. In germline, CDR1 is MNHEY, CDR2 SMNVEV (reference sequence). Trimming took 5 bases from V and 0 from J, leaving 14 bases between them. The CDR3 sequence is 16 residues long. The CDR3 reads CASSPIYISSYNEQFF. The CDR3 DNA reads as TGTGCCAGCAGTCCCATATATATAAGCTCCTACAATGAGCAGTTCTTC.